This TCR beta chain was sequenced for a study of blood T cell repertoires in COVID-19. The overall study: Acute and convalescent COVID-19 samples came from the United States, Italy and Spain. Sample material is recorded as cDNA or gDNA derived from T cells, B-cell-depleted T cells, or PBMCs.

Authors' methods: Amplification with reference gene primers provided the estimates of nucleated cell counts. The table came from immunoSEQ multiplex PCR; TCRdb's copy has only in-frame clones and leaves some out. The V and J calls and clone size were taken over from that table, and D and trimming were inferred from the DNA. The sample lists about 30,000 clones; roughly 94% were seen once. The ends lost 6 bases at V and 1 base at J; junction bases unmatched: 16. The CDR3 extends over 19 amino acids. Per germline, CDR1 SGHNT and CDR2 YYREEE (reference sequence). The gene calls are TRBV5-4 and TRBJ2-3; 11 nucleotides agree with TRBD2. The sequenced sample was peripheral blood. This receptor was obtained from a man in his fifties with active COVID-19. The DNA for the CDR3 is TGTGCCAGCACCCAGCCTGGGGATAGCGGGGGGGGTCGCACAGATACGCAGTATTTT. This gives the protein CASTQPGDSGGGRTDTQYF.